This TCR beta chain was recovered during a study of cytomegalovirus exposure and HLA in healthy donors. The PCR used 60 Vbeta and 13 Jbeta primers. Here immunoSEQ multiplex PCR was the method, and the copy in TCRdb shows in-frame clones only, minus some. This sample has roughly 190,000 clones, with about 76% found just once. About this clone itself: Other nucleotide sequences in the sample specify the same CDR3.

Germline-derived CDR1 and CDR2 are KGHSH and LQKENI. Trimming cost V 1 base and J 1 base, with 7 bases left between them. This CDR3 comprises 14 residues. J is TRBJ1-1 and V is TRBV18; the D gene is possibly TRBD1 (5 bases). The receptor was derived from a woman between 45 and 60 years old in good health and CMV-seronegative. The specimen sequenced was PBMCs. The CDR3 spells CASSPRTTNTEAFF. In nucleotides, the CDR3 is TGTGCCAGCTCACCACGGACAACGAACACTGAAGCTTTCTTT.